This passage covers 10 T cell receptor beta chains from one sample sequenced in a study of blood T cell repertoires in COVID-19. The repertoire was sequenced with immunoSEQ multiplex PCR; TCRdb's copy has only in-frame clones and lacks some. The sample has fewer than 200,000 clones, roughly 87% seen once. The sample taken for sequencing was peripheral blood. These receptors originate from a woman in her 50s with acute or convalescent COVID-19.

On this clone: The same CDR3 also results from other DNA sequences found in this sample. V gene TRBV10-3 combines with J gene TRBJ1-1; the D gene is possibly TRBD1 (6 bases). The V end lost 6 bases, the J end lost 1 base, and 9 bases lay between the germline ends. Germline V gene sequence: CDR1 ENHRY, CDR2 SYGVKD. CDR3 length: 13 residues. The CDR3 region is CAIRGQENTEAFF. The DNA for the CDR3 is TGTGCCATCAGGGGACAAGAGAACACTGAAGCTTTCTTT.

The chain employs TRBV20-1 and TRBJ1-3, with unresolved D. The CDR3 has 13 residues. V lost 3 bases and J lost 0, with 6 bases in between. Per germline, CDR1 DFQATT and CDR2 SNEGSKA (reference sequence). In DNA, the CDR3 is TGCAGTGCTAGTCCCGTCTCTGGAAACACCATATATTTT. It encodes CSASPVSGNTIYF.

Here the CDR3 reads CASSGLLANTYEQYF. The CDR3 nucleotides are TGTGCCAGCAGTGGTCTACTAGCTAACACCTACGAGCAGTACTTC. The genes are TRBV25-1 and TRBJ2-7; possibly TRBD2 for D (6 bases). CDR1 MGHDK and CDR2 SYGVNS come from the germline V gene. Deletions cut 4 bases from V and 2 bases from J, with 15 bases between. The CDR3 runs to 15 residues.

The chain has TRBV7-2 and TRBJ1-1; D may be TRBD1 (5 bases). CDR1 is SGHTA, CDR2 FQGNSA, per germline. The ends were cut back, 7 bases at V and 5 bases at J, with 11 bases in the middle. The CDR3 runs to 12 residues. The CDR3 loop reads CASTLGGTEAFF. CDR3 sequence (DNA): TGTGCCAGCACCTTGGGGGGGACTGAAGCTTTCTTT.

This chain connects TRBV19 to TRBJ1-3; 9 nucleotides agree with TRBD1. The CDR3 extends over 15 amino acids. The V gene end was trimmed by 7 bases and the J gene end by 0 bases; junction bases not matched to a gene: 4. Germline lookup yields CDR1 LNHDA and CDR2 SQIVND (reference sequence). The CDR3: CASTEDRGSGNTIYF. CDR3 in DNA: TGTGCCAGTACCGAGGACAGGGGCTCTGGAAACACCATATATTTT.

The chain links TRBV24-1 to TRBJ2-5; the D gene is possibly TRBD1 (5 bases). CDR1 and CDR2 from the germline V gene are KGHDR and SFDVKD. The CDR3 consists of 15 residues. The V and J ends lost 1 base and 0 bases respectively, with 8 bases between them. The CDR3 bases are TGTGCCACCAGTGATTTTAAGGGGTACCAAGAGACCCAGTACTTC. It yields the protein CATSDFKGYQETQYF.

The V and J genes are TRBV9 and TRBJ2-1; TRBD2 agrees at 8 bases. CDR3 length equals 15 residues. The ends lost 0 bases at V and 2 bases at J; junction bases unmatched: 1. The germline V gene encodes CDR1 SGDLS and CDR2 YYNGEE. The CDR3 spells CASSVGSGTYNEQFF. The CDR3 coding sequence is TGTGCCAGCAGCGTAGGTAGCGGGACCTACAATGAGCAGTTCTTC.

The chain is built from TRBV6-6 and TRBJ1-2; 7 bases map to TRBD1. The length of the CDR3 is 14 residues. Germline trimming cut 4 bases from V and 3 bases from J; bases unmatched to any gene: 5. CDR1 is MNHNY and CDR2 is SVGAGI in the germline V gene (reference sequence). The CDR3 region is CASSLDRVYYGYTF. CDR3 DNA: TGTGCCAGCAGTTTAGACAGGGTTTACTATGGCTACACCTTC.

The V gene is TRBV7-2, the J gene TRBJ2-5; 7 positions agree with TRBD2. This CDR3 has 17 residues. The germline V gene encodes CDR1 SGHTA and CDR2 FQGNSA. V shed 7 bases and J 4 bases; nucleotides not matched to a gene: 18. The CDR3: CASTFYLSGVGGETQYF. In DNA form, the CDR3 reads TGTGCCAGCACCTTTTACTTAAGCGGGGTTGGAGGAGAGACCCAGTACTTC. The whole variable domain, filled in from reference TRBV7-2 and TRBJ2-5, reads GAGVSQSPSNKVTEKGKDVELRCDPISGHTALYWYRQSLGQGLEFLIYFQGNSAPDKSGLPSDRFSAERTGGSVSTLTIQRTQQEDSAVYLCASTFYLSGVGGETQYFGPGTRLLVL.

The DNA of the CDR3 is TGTGCCAGCAGCGCCGGGACAAGAAATGAGCAGTTCTTC. Translation: CASSAGTRNEQFF. The chain is built from TRBV9 and TRBJ2-1; tentative D call: TRBD1 (6 bases). Trimming pared 3 bases from V and 7 bases from J, leaving 11 bases between. This CDR3 region has 13 residues. Germline values: CDR1 SGDLS, CDR2 YYNGEE.